The clone carrying this TCR beta chain showed up just a few times. Its antigen is not identified. V was cut by 0 bases and J by 7 bases, with 14 bases left in between. This CDR3 is built from 15 residues. Germline V gene data show CDR1 as SGHDT and CDR2 as YYEEEE. 13 Jbeta primers and 60 Vbeta primers were used for the PCR. Original methodology: Around 80 million unique TCR beta chains, about 10 million of them shared, were counted by a later analysis. Here immunoSEQ multiplex PCR was the method, and the copy in TCRdb shows in-frame clones only, minus some. V, J and clone size are those of that table, while D and trimming were read from the DNA. This sample has 110,000 to 150,000 clones, with over 60% found just once. The sample originates from a study of cytomegalovirus exposure and HLA in healthy donors. Across the study: Of the donors genotyped, about 390 in all, over 80% fell in the Caucasian-associated ancestry cluster.

Findings of the study overall: The presence/absence work took it that sequencing depth was about the same across donors. A later look showed TCR association rates differing by HLA locus, highest for DRB1 and lowest for HLA-C.

What was sequenced was PBMCs. The chain joins TRBV5-6 to TRBJ1-5; D might be TRBD1 (6 bases). The source of this sequence is a man in his forties in good health and CMV-seropositive. In nucleotides, the CDR3 is TGTGCCAGCAGCTTGGCGGGAGGGGGGCACCAGCCCCAGCATTTT. It yields the protein CASSLAGGGHQPQHF.